The TCR beta chain under discussion was sequenced for a study of molecular identifiers for immune sequencing clone quantification. TCRdb used MiXCR to reprocess the PCR reads, holding one entry per CDR3 protein. The sample lists roughly 93,000 distinct CDR3 sequences, roughly 25% occurring once. About this clonotype itself: Germline and junction disagree at one end, which may indicate a read error.

Germline CDR1 reads MNHEY; CDR2 reads SMNVEV (reference sequence). The CDR3 consists of 16 residues. Specimen: naive CD8+ T cells from blood, with Jurkat cell RNA spiked in. Subset given: FACS-sorted CD8+CD4-CCR7+CD45RA+ naive T cells. The chain is built from TRBV27 and TRBJ2-3, with D perhaps being TRBD1 or TRBD2 (5 bases each). This TCR was recovered from a human donor in good health. Some libraries in this study had Jurkat cell RNA spiked in. The CDR3 reads CASSGIGQPSTGTQYF. Here the CDR3 DNA reads TGTGCCAGCAGTGGCATTGGACAACCTAGCACAGGTACGCAGTATTTT.